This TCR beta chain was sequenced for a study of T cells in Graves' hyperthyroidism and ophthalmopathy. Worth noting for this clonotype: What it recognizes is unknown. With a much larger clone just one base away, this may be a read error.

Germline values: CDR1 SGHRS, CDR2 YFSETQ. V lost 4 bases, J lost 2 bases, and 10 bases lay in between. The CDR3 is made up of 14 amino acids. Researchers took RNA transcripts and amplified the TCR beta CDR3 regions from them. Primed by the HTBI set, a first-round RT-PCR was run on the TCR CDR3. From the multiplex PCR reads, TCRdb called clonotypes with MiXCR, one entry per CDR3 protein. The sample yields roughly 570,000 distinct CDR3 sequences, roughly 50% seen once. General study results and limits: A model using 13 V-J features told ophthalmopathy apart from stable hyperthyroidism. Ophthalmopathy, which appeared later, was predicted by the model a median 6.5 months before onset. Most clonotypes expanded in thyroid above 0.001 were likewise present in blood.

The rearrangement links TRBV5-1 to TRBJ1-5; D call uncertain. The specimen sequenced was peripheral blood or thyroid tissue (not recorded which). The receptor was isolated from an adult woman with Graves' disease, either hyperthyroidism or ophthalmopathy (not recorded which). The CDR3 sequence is CASSPDYGNQPQHF. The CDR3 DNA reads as TGCGCCAGCAGCCCGGACTATGGCAATCAGCCCCAGCATTTT.